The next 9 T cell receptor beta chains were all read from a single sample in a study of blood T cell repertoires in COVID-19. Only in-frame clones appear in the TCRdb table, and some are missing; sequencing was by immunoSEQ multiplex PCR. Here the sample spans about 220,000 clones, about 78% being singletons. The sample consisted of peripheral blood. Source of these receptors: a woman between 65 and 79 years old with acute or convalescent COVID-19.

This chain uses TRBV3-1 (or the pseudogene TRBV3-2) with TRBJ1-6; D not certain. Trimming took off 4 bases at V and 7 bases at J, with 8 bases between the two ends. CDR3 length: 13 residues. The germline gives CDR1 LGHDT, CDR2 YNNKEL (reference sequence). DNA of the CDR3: TGTGCCAGCAGCCCGGGGATGAATTCACCCCTCCACTTT. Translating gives CASSPGMNSPLHF.

CDR3 in DNA: TGCAGTGCTAGTGGGGACAGGAGCTACACCGGGGAGCTGTTTTTT. Translation: CSASGDRSYTGELFF. The chain is built from TRBV20-1 and TRBJ2-2; 8 bases fit TRBD1. This CDR3 is built from 15 residues. V trimming: 3 bases; J trimming: 3 bases; junction bases outside the gene matches: 6. CDR1 is DFQATT, CDR2 SNEGSKA, per germline (reference sequence).

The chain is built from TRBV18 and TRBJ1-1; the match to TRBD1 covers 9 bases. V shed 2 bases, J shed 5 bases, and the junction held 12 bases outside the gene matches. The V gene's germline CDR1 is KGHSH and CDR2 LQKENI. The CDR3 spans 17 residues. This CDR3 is CASSPTMARTGATEAFF. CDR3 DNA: TGTGCCAGCTCACCAACGATGGCTAGGACAGGGGCTACTGAAGCTTTCTTT.

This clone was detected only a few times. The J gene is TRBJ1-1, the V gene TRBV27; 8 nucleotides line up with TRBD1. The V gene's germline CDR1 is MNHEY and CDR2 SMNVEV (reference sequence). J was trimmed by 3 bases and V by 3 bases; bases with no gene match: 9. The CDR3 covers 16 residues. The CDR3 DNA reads TGTGCCAGCAGTTTCCGGACAGGGAGGATCGACACTGAAGCTTTCTTT. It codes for CASSFRTGRIDTEAFF.

The CDR3: CACRRGAIEAFF. Here the CDR3 DNA reads TGTGCCTGCCGGCGGGGGGCCATTGAAGCTTTCTTT. The chain couples TRBV30 to TRBJ1-1, with D maybe TRBD1 (6 bases). The CDR3 length is 12 residues. Germline V gives CDR1 GTSNPN, CDR2 SVGIG (reference sequence). Trimming took 6 bases from V and 7 from J, leaving 15 bases between them.

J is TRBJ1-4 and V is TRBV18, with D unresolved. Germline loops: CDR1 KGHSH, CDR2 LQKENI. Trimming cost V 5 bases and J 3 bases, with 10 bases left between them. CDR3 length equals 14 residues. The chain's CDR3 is CASSFQASNEKLFF. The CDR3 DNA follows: TGTGCCAGCTCATTCCAAGCCTCTAATGAAAAACTGTTTTTT.

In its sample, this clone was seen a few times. Here the CDR3 reads CASSDPLGEGGGEAFF. The CDR3 coding sequence is TGTGCCAGCAGTGACCCCCTCGGGGAGGGAGGGGGTGAAGCTTTCTTT. The chain employs TRBV25-1 and TRBJ1-1, with a tentative D call TRBD1 (6 bases). CDR1 is MGHDK, CDR2 SYGVNS, per germline. There are 16 residues in the CDR3. The V and J ends lost 3 bases and 7 bases respectively, with 21 bases between them. The variable domain in full, with the rest retrieved from reference TRBV25-1 and TRBJ1-1, is EADIYQTPRYLVIGTGKKITLECSQTMGHDKMYWYQQDPGMELHLIHYSYGVNSTEKGDLSSESTVSRIRTEHFPLTLESARPSHTSQYLCASSDPLGEGGGEAFFGQGTRLTVV.

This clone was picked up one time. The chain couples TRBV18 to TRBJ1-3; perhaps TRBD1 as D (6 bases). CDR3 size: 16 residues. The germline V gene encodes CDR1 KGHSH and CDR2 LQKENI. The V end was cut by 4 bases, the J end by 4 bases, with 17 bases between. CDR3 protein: CASSQPNQQGGNTIYF. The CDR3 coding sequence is TGTGCCAGCTCACAGCCGAACCAACAGGGAGGAAACACCATATATTTT. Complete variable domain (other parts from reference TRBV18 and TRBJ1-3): NAGVMQNPRHLVRRRGQEARLRCSPMKGHSHVYWYRQLPEEGLKFMVYLQKENIIDESGMPKERFSAEFPKEGPSILRIQQVVRGDSAAYFCASSQPNQQGGNTIYFGEGSWLTVV.

CDR3 DNA sequence: TGCGCCAGCAGCCGTAGTGGAGAGACCCAGTACTTC. Its protein is CASSRSGETQYF. The chain combines TRBV5-1 with TRBJ2-5, with D unclear. Germline V CDR1 and CDR2: SGHRS, YFSETQ. The CDR3 length is 12 residues. V lost 4 bases and J lost 4, with 8 bases in between.